Presented here are 9 T cell receptor beta chains from one specimen sequenced in a study of T cells in localized non-small cell lung cancer. Clones were read by immunoSEQ multiplex PCR, and TCRdb kept only the in-frame ones, dropping some. The table shows about 24,000 clones, with more than 90% occurring only once. The sample in question was peripheral blood, obtained before any cancer treatment. These receptors all stem from a man between 40 and 69 years old with stage III squamous cell lung carcinoma.

The DNA for the CDR3 is TGTGCCAGCATGAGGGACAGTTACTATAATTCACCCCTCCACTTT. It specifies CASMRDSYYNSPLHF. The J gene is TRBJ1-6, the V gene TRBV6-1; 7 bases agree with TRBD1. Germline loops: CDR1 MNHNS, CDR2 SASEGT. This CDR3 has 15 residues. V was pared by 7 bases and J by 3 bases, with 6 bases of the junction left unmatched.

The rearrangement uses TRBV19 and TRBJ1-2; 10 nucleotides match TRBD1. The germline V gene encodes CDR1 LNHDA and CDR2 SQIVND (reference sequence). Trimming cost V 3 bases and J 1 base; bases outside gene matches: 2. The CDR3 has 15 residues. Here the CDR3 DNA reads TGTGCCAGTAGTATGGGACAGGGGTTTAACTATGGCTACACCTTC. Its protein is CASSMGQGFNYGYTF.

The chain couples TRBV4-3 to TRBJ2-7, with 13 bases lining up with TRBD2. V was pared by 3 bases and J by 5 bases, with 7 bases of the junction left unmatched. This CDR3 has 16 residues. Germline CDR1 is LGHNA and CDR2 is YSLEER. The CDR3 region is CASSHSFGLAGDEQYF. DNA for the CDR3: TGCGCCAGCAGCCACTCCTTTGGACTAGCGGGAGACGAGCAGTACTTC.

This clone was observed a single time. The chain links TRBV5-4 to TRBJ2-1, with D possibly matching TRBD1 (5 bases). V dropped 2 bases and J dropped 1 base, with 7 bases sitting between them. Germline V gene lookup returns CDR1 SGHNT and CDR2 YYREEE (reference sequence). This CDR3 region has 14 residues. Here the CDR3 reads CASSLRGSYNEQFF. In nucleotides, the CDR3 is TGTGCCAGCAGCTTAAGGGGATCCTACAATGAGCAGTTCTTC.

The chain joins TRBV4-1 to TRBJ2-6; the D is unclear. The V and J ends lost 1 base and 0 bases respectively, with 7 bases between them. This CDR3 is 16 amino acids long. CDR1 is MGHRA and CDR2 is YSYEKL in the germline V gene. The CDR3 DNA reads as TGCGCCAGCAGCCAAGGGGTGGGCTCTGGGGCCAACGTCCTGACTTTC. It codes for CASSQGVGSGANVLTF.

The rearrangement links TRBV27 to TRBJ1-1, with 8 bases that match TRBD1. CDR1 and CDR2 (germline): MNHEY, SMNVEV (reference sequence). With V trimmed by 2 bases and J by 1 base, 6 bases remained unmatched. This CDR3 spans 16 amino acids. CDR3 protein: CASSLRWTGKNTEAFF. The DNA of the CDR3 is TGTGCCAGCAGTTTACGATGGACAGGGAAGAACACTGAAGCTTTCTTT.

The genes are TRBV7-2 and TRBJ2-1; D might be TRBD2 (5 bases). V was cut by 4 bases and J by 10 bases, with 11 bases left in between. CDR3 length equals 12 residues. Per germline, CDR1 SGHTA and CDR2 FQGNSA. CDR3 loop: CASSSSTLEQFF. CDR3 nucleotides: TGTGCCAGCAGCTCTAGCACGCTGGAGCAGTTCTTC. Looking up the rest from reference TRBV7-2 and TRBJ2-1 gives the full variable domain: GAGVSQSPSNKVTEKGKDVELRCDPISGHTALYWYRQSLGQGLEFLIYFQGNSAPDKSGLPSDRFSAERTGGSVSTLTIQRTQQEDSAVYLCASSSSTLEQFFGPGTRLTVL.

The table lists this clone with a count of one. V and J are TRBV28 and TRBJ1-1; TRBD1 matches 7 bases. Germline values: CDR1 MDHEN, CDR2 SYDVKM. The CDR3 sequence is 13 residues long. The J segment lost 7 bases and the V segment lost 6 bases, leaving 8 bases of the junction unmatched. This CDR3 is CASRVSRDSEAFF. The DNA of the CDR3 is TGTGCCAGCAGAGTGAGCAGGGACAGTGAAGCTTTCTTT.

This rearrangement joins TRBV11-2 to TRBJ2-3; possible D gene TRBD1, 6 bases. The germline V and J ends were trimmed by 1 base and 4 bases, with 12 bases remaining between them. CDR1 and CDR2 (germline): SGHAT, FQNNGV. This CDR3 comprises 15 residues. The CDR3 DNA sequence: TGTGCCAGCAGCTTAGGACCACAGGGCGCAGATACGCAGTATTTT. As protein: CASSLGPQGADTQYF.